The present entry profiles one T cell receptor beta chain with its context. Study processing details: Reference gene primers were amplified, and this amplification served to estimate nucleated cell counts. Sequenced by immunoSEQ multiplex PCR; TCRdb stores in-frame clones only, minus some. D and trimming were read from the DNA, whereas the V and J calls and clone size are those reported in that table. Among 200,000 to 250,000 clones listed, about 91% were seen once. The sample originates from a study of blood T cell repertoires in COVID-19. At the level of the study: Researchers got acute and convalescent COVID-19 samples from the United States, Italy and Spain. Nucleic acid was either cDNA or gDNA, and it came from T cells, B-cell-depleted T cells, or PBMCs.

The clonotype was recovered from a man aged 30-40 years with acute or convalescent COVID-19. Sequencing used peripheral blood.

The CDR3 protein is CASSRQGSDTQYF. In DNA form, the CDR3 reads TGTGCCAGCAGCCGCCAGGGGTCAGATACGCAGTATTTT. The rearrangement links TRBV6-5 to TRBJ2-3; TRBD1 is a possible D gene (6 bases). The germline V and J ends were trimmed by 6 bases and 4 bases, with 11 bases remaining between them. The CDR3 has 13 residues. The V gene's germline CDR1 is MNHEY and CDR2 SVGAGI.